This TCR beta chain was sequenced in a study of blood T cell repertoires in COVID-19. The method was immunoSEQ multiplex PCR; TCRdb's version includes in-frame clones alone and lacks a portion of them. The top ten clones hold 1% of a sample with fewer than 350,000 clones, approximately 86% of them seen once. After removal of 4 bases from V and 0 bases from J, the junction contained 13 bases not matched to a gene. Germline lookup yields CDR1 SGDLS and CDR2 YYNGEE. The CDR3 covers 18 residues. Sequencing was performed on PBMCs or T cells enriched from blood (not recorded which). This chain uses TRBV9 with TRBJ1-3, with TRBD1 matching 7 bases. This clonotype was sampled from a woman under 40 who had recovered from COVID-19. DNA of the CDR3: TGTGCCAGCAGCCTCGGGAACAGGGGTGGAAGCTCTGGAAACACCATATATTTT. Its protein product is CASSLGNRGGSSGNTIYF. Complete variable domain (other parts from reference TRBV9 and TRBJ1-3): DSGVTQTPKHLITATGQRVTLRCSPRSGDLSVYWYQQSLDQGLQFLIQYYNGEERAKGNILERFSAQQFPDLHSELNLSSLELGDSALYFCASSLGNRGGSSGNTIYFGEGSWLTVV.